The rows below give T cell receptor beta chains drawn from one sample of a study of cytomegalovirus exposure and HLA in healthy donors. Some clones are missing from TCRdb's copy, which holds only in-frame ones; the method was immunoSEQ multiplex PCR. The sample data list over 110,000 clones. Sequencing input: PBMCs. Source of these receptors: a male donor in good health and CMV-seronegative. CDR3s include the opening cysteine and the closing phenylalanine or tryptophan. A D gene is named only where the DNA matches it firmly.

>.|TRBV7-2|TRBJ2-2
TGTGCCAGCAGCACCCAGAGGACTGTCACCGGGGAGCTGTTTTTT
CASSTQRTVTGELFF
>TRBD1|TRBV4-3|TRBJ1-1
TGCGCCAGCAGCCGCGACTCCGGGACAGCCCTGAACACTGAAGCTTTCTTT
CASSRDSGTALNTEAFF
>.|TRBV19|TRBJ1-2
TGTGCCAGTCGGTTCGAGGGAAGTCGATATGGCTACACCTTC
CASRFEGSRYGYTF
>.|TRBV6-6|TRBJ1-5
TGTGCCAGCAGTTACGAGGAAAATCAGCCCCAGCATTTT
CASSYEENQPQHF
>TRBD1|TRBV27|TRBJ1-2
TGTGCCAGCAGTACTTACGGGACAGGCTATGGCTACACCTTC
CASSTYGTGYGYTF
>TRBD2|TRBV11-2|TRBJ2-1
TGTGCCAGCAGCCGTAGCGGGGGGGGAATCAATGAGCAGTTCTTC
CASSRSGGGINEQFF
>TRBD1|TRBV4-3|TRBJ1-2
TGCGCCAGCAGCCAAGGACAGGGCGATCCTAACTATGGCTACACCTTC
CASSQGQGDPNYGYTF
>TRBD1|TRBV30|TRBJ1-1
TGTGCTTACGACAGGGGGTACACTGAAGCTTTCTTT
CAYDRGYTEAFF
>.|TRBV29-1|TRBJ1-6
TGCAGCGCATTGGAAAGGGAGAATTCACCCCTCCACTTT
CSALERENSPLHF
>TRBD1|TRBV25-1|TRBJ1-1
TGTGCCAGCAGTGGGATGGAGAACAGGGGCACTGAAGCTTTCTTT
CASSGMENRGTEAFF
>TRBD1|TRBV28|TRBJ2-5
TGTGCCAGCAGTCCTTGGGACAGAGGAAACCAAGAGACCCAGTACTTC
CASSPWDRGNQETQYF
>.|TRBV11-3|TRBJ1-1
TGTGCCAGCAGTTCCAGGGGAGGGTCTGAAGCTTTCTTT
CASSSRGGSEAFF
>.|TRBV12-5|TRBJ1-3
TGTGCTAGTGGTTTGGTACCTGGGCCTTCAAACACCATATATTTT
CASGLVPGPSNTIYF
>.|TRBV30|TRBJ2-7
TGTGCCTGGAGTGTATACTCTTCCTACGAGCAGTACTTC
CAWSVYSSYEQYF
>.|TRBV25-1|TRBJ2-5
TGTGCCAGCAGTGAATATCACACCAGGCTGGCCCAGTACTTC
CASSEYHTRLAQYF
>.|TRBV5-4|TRBJ1-1
TGTGCCAGCAGCCCTGGGGCAGGGGTTTCTCTGAACACTGAAGCTTTCTTT
CASSPGAGVSLNTEAFF
>.|TRBV9|TRBJ1-2
TGTGCCAGCAGCCTGGGGGAGGGTGGCTACACCTTC
CASSLGEGGYTF
>.|TRBV10-3|TRBJ2-7
TGTGCCATCAGTGAGTCAAATAGCCCCGAGCAGTACTTC
CAISESNSPEQYF
>.|TRBV4-3|TRBJ1-5
TGCGCCAGCAGCCAAGAAATATCGGGGGGAGGTCAGCCCCAGCATTTT
CASSQEISGGGQPQHF
>.|TRBV5-6|TRBJ2-1
TGTGCCAGCAGCTTGAGGGGACTTCTCTACAATGAGCAGTTCTTC
CASSLRGLLYNEQFF
>.|TRBV29-1|TRBJ2-2
TGCAGCGGTGTAGTCGGGAGTATGAACACCGGGGAGCTGTTTTTT
CSGVVGSMNTGELFF
>.|TRBV28|TRBJ1-5
TGTGCCAGCAGTCAGGGACTCAGCAATCAGCCCCAGCATTTT
CASSQGLSNQPQHF
>.|TRBV7-2|TRBJ2-5
TGTGCCAGCAGTTCACGCGGGACAGCGCAAGAGACCCAGTACTTC
CASSSRGTAQETQYF
>.|TRBV5-1|TRBJ1-2
TGCGCCAGCACTCCATCTGCGGACTATGGCTACACCTTC
CASTPSADYGYTF
>TRBD2|TRBV9|TRBJ2-1
TGTGCCAGCAGCGTAGGAGCGGGGTCCTACAATGAGCAGTTCTTC
CASSVGAGSYNEQFF
>TRBD1|TRBV29-1|TRBJ2-7
TGCAGCGTTGAAGAACAGGGGTCCGCCTACGAGCAGTACTTC
CSVEEQGSAYEQYF
>.|TRBV18|TRBJ2-5
TGTGCCAGCTCACCACAGGGGGAGACCCAGTACTTC
CASSPQGETQYF
>TRBD1|TRBV6-5|TRBJ2-7
TGTGCCAGCAGTTACGACGGGACAGGGGGTTTCTACGAGCAGTACTTC
CASSYDGTGGFYEQYF
>TRBD1|TRBV5-4|TRBJ1-1
TGTGCCAGCAGCGGAGACAGGGGGGTAGAGAACACTGAAGCTTTCTTT
CASSGDRGVENTEAFF
>TRBD1|TRBV9|TRBJ1-2
TGTGCCAGCAGCGCCCAGGGGGCCACTTTCTATGGCTACACCTTC
CASSAQGATFYGYTF
>.|TRBV15|TRBJ2-7
TGTGCCACCAGCAGAGGAGCTTACGAGCAGTACTTC
CATSRGAYEQYF
>.|TRBV28|TRBJ1-1
TGTGCCAGCAGCCCATCCCGGGGGGTGAGGACTGAAGCTTTCTTT
CASSPSRGVRTEAFF
>.|TRBV25-1|TRBJ1-4
TGTGCCAGCAGCGGTAGCGGAGCTAATGAAAAACTGTTTTTT
CASSGSGANEKLFF
>TRBD2|TRBV7-9|TRBJ2-7
TGTGCCAGCAGCTCGGTAGCGGGTGCCTACGAGCAGTACTTC
CASSSVAGAYEQYF
>.|TRBV5-4|TRBJ1-1
TGTGCCAGCAGCTTGGCACAGGGTAGGAGAACTGAAGCTTTCTTT
CASSLAQGRRTEAFF
>TRBD2|TRBV19|TRBJ2-1
TGTGCCAGTAGTATAGAGCCTATAGCGGGGGTCGAGCAGTTCTTC
CASSIEPIAGVEQFF
>.|TRBV30|TRBJ2-3
TGTGCCTGGACCAGTAGCACAGATACGCAGTATTTT
CAWTSSTDTQYF
>TRBD2|TRBV29-1|TRBJ2-1
TGCAGCGTTGAAGGTCCCGAGGCGGGAGGGCCTAGGAATGAGCAGTTCTTC
CSVEGPEAGGPRNEQFF
>TRBD2|TRBV5-1|TRBJ2-3
TGCGCCAGCAGCTTGGTTAGCGGGGCGGCAGATACGCAGTATTTT
CASSLVSGAADTQYF
>.|TRBV19|TRBJ2-1
TGTGCCAGTAGTACATTGGACTGGAACGGGGATGAGCAGTTCTTC
CASSTLDWNGDEQFF
>TRBD1|TRBV7-3|TRBJ2-3
TGTGCCAGCAGCTTAATTACAGGGGCGGGCACAGATACGCAGTATTTT
CASSLITGAGTDTQYF
>TRBD2|TRBV7-9|TRBJ2-1
TGTGCCAGCAGCTTAGGGGCGGGGGGGCACAATGAGCAGTTCTTC
CASSLGAGGHNEQFF
>.|TRBV7-6|TRBJ2-5
TGTGCCAGCAGCTTACAGGGCCCTGGGCGGGAGACCCAGTACTTC
CASSLQGPGRETQYF
>TRBD1|TRBV6-1|TRBJ1-5
TGTGCCAGCAGTGAATGGAAGAGTTGGGACAGGGGTCAGCCCCAGCATTTT
CASSEWKSWDRGQPQHF
>TRBD2|TRBV7-2|TRBJ2-1
TGTGCCAGCAGCTTAGGCCCTAGCGGGGGGAGGTTGGGTGAGCAGTTCTTC
CASSLGPSGGRLGEQFF
>TRBD1|TRBV10-1|TRBJ1-2
TGCGCCAGCAGTCGGGACAGAAACTATGGCTACACCTTC
CASSRDRNYGYTF
>TRBD2|TRBV9|TRBJ2-7
TGTGCCAGCAGCGCCCTAGCGGGAGGCGAGCAGTACTTC
CASSALAGGEQYF
>.|TRBV29-1|TRBJ2-6
TGCAGCGTTGCGTCGGGCTCTGGGGCCAACGTCCTGACTTTC
CSVASGSGANVLTF
>.|TRBV11-2|TRBJ2-7
TGTGCCAGCAGACCCGCAGGGACAATGCGAGGTGAGCAGTACTTC
CASRPAGTMRGEQYF
>.|TRBV9|TRBJ1-4
TGTGCCAGCAGCGTAGGAAACCAGAATGAAAAACTGTTTTTT
CASSVGNQNEKLFF
>TRBD2|TRBV7-8|TRBJ2-7
TGTGCCAGCAGCTCGTGGCGGGAGGAGGAGTACTTC
CASSSWREEEYF
>.|TRBV7-9|TRBJ2-7
TGTGCCAGCAGCTTACAATCCTACGAGCAGTACTTC
CASSLQSYEQYF